Listed here is a single T cell receptor (beta chain). This clone was found once. Its target antigen remains unknown. Base qualities are missing; no much larger clone stands one base away. The sample comes from a study of cytomegalovirus exposure and HLA in healthy donors (dated by TCRdb to about 2017). In terms of the full investigation: An earlier analysis of several hundred of the donors reported approximately 300 Gb of sequence data and 100 million to 140 million unique TCR beta sequences from about 200 million T cells. An early release that covered fewer than 800 HLA-typed donors contained approximately 300 gigabases of sequencing data and around 85 million unique TCR sequences. Among the roughly 430 genotyped donors, approximately 81% belonged to the genetic ancestry cluster associated with self-reported Caucasian donors. The study aimed to test whether cataloging public T cell receptors could reveal signatures of past pathogen exposure. Using immunosequencing, the study profiled T cell repertoires from 666 subjects and related those repertoires to cytomegalovirus serostatus. In addition to the first cohort of around 670 subjects, a separate validation cohort of 120 different subjects was used. High-throughput TCR immunosequencing, statistical association of individual TCRs with disease status, and machine learning were combined to predict cytomegalovirus infection status. In a later analysis, previously published TCR beta repertoires from 600 to 850 donors were re-analyzed and high-resolution HLA genotyping was added so that TCR occurrence patterns could be studied. Rather than drawing on any new phenotypic data, the later analysis identified candidate immune exposures from TCR beta sequences and the way those sequences occurred across donors. To decide whether each TCR beta V gene segment behaved as functional or pseudogenic, an earlier analysis of 587 of the donors relied on high-throughput TCR beta sequencing. Alongside the repertoire data, information on donor age, sex, ethnicity and CMV serostatus was compiled. A later genetic analysis took genome-wide SNP genotypes for 398 of the 666 donors and used that subset as a discovery cohort. Every discovery cohort repertoire had been produced on one sequencing platform. Both class I and class II loci were covered by HLA typing, at four-digit resolution. The number of typed donors differed by locus: roughly 620-630 for A, B, C, DRB1 and DQB1; 522 for DQA1; 606 for DPA1; and about 470 for DPB1. Roughly 5 DR-DQ haplotypes were treated as single units for association and clustering because of strong linkage in the cohort. Among under 450 genotyped donors of the cohort, an average of around 240,000 unique TCR beta nucleotide sequences were sequenced per donor, around a sixth of them non-productive.

The cohort was made up of about 610 healthy bone marrow donors. At the time of sampling, every cohort member was nominally healthy, though immune exposures that went unrecorded were likely present. The donor was CMV seronegative and was included in the group of 352 seronegative cohort members. A peripheral blood sample was collected from each donor, and TCR beta sequencing was performed on peripheral blood mononuclear cells. Genomic DNA extraction from the blood cell samples was performed with the Qiagen DNeasy Blood Extraction Kit. General study outcomes and caveats: It was suggested by the authors that the approach could potentially be generalized to other disease states and immunological phenotypes. Most TCR sequences were seen in very few donors, while some public TCRs were found in many individuals. A cluster of highly shared sequence variants was judged likely to be a technical artifact of the sequencing pipeline. A further reported finding was that TCR beta sequences accurately predicted the HLA-A and HLA-B alleles for most subjects in the first cohort. In a later analysis, HLA-associated TCR beta chains were found to be more clonally expanded and to have lower generation probabilities than equally common non-associated chains. In a later genetic analysis, fewer N-insertions in productive TCRs were reported among donors in an Asian-associated ancestry cluster than the approximately 630-donor mean. In a later analysis, the rate of TCR association differed among HLA loci, with DRB1 alleles having the most associated TCRs and HLA-C alleles having the fewest. Specific HLA alleles were associated with 15,000 to 20,000 TCR beta sequences at a false discovery rate of 0.05 in a later analysis. Correlated functional status among segregating V segments might be attributable to linkage disequilibrium, but an unknown experimental factor could not be ruled out. Roughly uniform sequencing depth across donors was assumed in presence/absence analyses, although this assumption may not hold. Because counts were too low, under 20 rarely observed V segments, including chromosome 9 orphons, were left out of the earlier analysis of 587 of the donors. Some IMGT-functional V segments, including TRBV6-2 and TRBV6-3, could not be told apart with the 87-base-pair reads, so those segments were excluded. A later analysis found that most CMV-associated TCR beta chains appeared HLA-restricted, with HLA associations seemingly driven largely by CMV exposure. In a later genetic analysis, a missense DCLRE1C variant was associated with V-gene and J-gene trimming of TCR beta chains, and the association was replicated in an independent cohort. A few of the identified cytomegalovirus-associated TCR beta chains were confirmed in vitro to be specific for cytomegalovirus antigens. Cytomegalovirus status was reported to be diagnosed by the classifier with high specificity and sensitivity in both the original and validation cohorts. In this cohort, only TCR beta chains were sequenced, and detectable features were limited by the absence of alpha or paired-chain data. Strong co-occurrence of HLA alleles, especially DR and DQ, made assigning TCR associations to individual alleles difficult. The study listed 150 to 200 TCR beta chains as associated with cytomegalovirus. HLA typing was unavailable for some donors at each locus, so association tests used only the typed subset. In a later analysis, several top co-occurrence clusters were reported to appear linked to parvovirus B19, influenza, CMV and Epstein-Barr virus. CMV serostatus was the only immune exposure information available for the cohort. In an earlier analysis of approximately 590 of the donors, most TCR beta V segments appeared in productive rearrangements about 87% or about 30% of the time, broadly matching IMGT annotations.

The method behind the library was the immunoSEQ multiplex PCR assay. The multiplex PCR relied on a mix of 60 forward primers for TCR Vbeta segments and 13 reverse primers for TCR Jbeta segments. Amplification of the CDR3 region of rearranged TCR beta genes was performed with a multiplex PCR assay on genomic DNA. Amplified TCR beta libraries were sequenced as 87-base-pair reads on the Illumina HiSeq System. The study's own analysis went as follows. In a later analysis, some 80 million unique TCR beta chains were counted across the roughly 610 repertoires, and approximately 9.9 million of these chains were shared by at least two donors. Raw reads were error-corrected and collapsed into unique sequences with a nearest-neighbor algorithm that merged closely related sequences to remove PCR and sequencing errors. To assign V, D and J gene segments, CDR3 sequences were aligned to IMGT reference sequences. For a sequence to be retained, a match of at least six nucleotides was required to both a V gene segment and a J gene segment. Rearrangements were called productive when the CDR3 lacked stop codons and stayed in frame with V and J; all others were non-productive. CDR3 was defined by IMGT convention, running from the second conserved V-encoded cysteine to the conserved J-encoded phenylalanine. In an earlier analysis of around 600 of the donors, sequences lacking an unambiguous match to a single V gene segment were excluded. In an earlier analysis of roughly 500 of the donors, V segments were called functional above 56.7% productive rearrangements and were called segregating when the between-donor standard deviation exceeded 5%. A statistical classification framework was developed to diagnose cytomegalovirus status using the catalog of TCR beta chain sequences. In a later analysis, V and J genes were assigned by comparing TCR nucleotide sequences against IMGT/GENE-DB human TR gene sequences. The TCRdist pipeline was used in a later analysis to assign CDR3 sequences and most-parsimonious VDJ recombination scenarios. In a later analysis, every TCR beta chain was defined by the combination of its CDR3 amino acid sequence and its V-gene family, and reads without a unique V-gene family were dropped. As a way to deal with suspected cross-contamination and a sequencing artifact, a later analysis dropped roughly 620 nucleotide sequences that were highly shared and had low generation probability. In a later analysis, a clonal expansion index was calculated for each public chain from normalized within-repertoire ranks of inferred template counts. In a later analysis, generation probabilities were computed with a VDJ recombination model fitted to out-of-frame rearrangements, and the resulting probabilities were checked against IGoR. In a later analysis, hypergeometric tests were used to score TCR-TCR, TCR-HLA and TCR-CMV co-occurrence, with a repertoire-size bias correction applied to TCR pairs. In a later analysis, false discovery rates were estimated by permuting HLA or CMV assignments 20 times. A later analysis grouped co-occurring TCRs with DBSCAN, adding TCRdist sequence similarity when clustering within HLA-allele-positive subsets. Repertoires with fewer than 30,000 or more than 120,000 public chains, plus five repertoires with anomalous nucleotide sharing, were excluded from co-occurrence clustering. Entries here come from immuneACCESS through TCRdb and include only in-frame sequences with V and J called. Some clones fail to appear in such tables; in the studies checked, an unresolved V gene covers under half of the shortfall, and the cause of the remainder is unknown. V and J calls and clone size follow that table, whereas D and trimming were derived from the DNA. The sample profile shows roughly 180,000 clones; about three quarters of them were found once. Of the sample, around 2.5% falls within the top ten clones.

The V end loses 6 bases and the J end loses 1 base, and a stretch of 11 bases separates them. Its CDR3 holds 15 amino acids, cysteine through phenylalanine. Just CDR3 DNA is preserved here, 45 bases in frame from base 1. Per the germline V gene, SGHRS is the CDR1 and YFSETQ is the CDR2. The rearrangement combines TRBV5-1 with TRBJ2-6; too little of a D gene remains to name it. Sequenced: PBMCs. The clonotype comes from a female donor in good health and CMV-seronegative. The nucleotide sequence reads TGCGCCAGCATTTCCGGTGTGTCTGGGGCCAACGTCCTGACTTTC. This gives the protein CASISGVSGANVLTF.